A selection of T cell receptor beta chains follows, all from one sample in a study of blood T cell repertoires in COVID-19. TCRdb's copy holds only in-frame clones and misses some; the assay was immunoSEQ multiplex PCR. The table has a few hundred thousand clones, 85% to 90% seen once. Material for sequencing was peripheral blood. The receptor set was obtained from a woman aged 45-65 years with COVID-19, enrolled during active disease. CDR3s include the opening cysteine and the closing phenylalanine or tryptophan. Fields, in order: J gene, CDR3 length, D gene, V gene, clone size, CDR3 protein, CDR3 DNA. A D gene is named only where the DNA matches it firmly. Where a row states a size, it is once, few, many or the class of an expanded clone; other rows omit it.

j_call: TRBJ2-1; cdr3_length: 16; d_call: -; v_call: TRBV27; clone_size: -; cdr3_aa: CASSFTSTGSYNEQFF; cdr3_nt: TGTGCCAGCAGTTTTACGTCCACGGGCTCCTACAATGAGCAGTTCTTC
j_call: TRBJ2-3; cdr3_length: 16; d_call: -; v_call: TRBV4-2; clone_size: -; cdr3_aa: CASSQVLLGVRDTQYF; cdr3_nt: TGTGCCAGCAGCCAAGTTTTATTAGGGGTACGGGATACGCAGTATTTT
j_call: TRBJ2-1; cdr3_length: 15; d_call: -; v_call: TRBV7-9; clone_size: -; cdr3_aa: CASSPGKRSYNEQFF; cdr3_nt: TGTGCCAGCAGCCCAGGGAAACGGTCCTACAATGAGCAGTTCTTC
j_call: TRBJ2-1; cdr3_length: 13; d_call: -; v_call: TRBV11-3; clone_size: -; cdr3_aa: CASSLEAGNEQFF; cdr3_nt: TGTGCCAGCAGCTTAGAGGCTGGCAATGAGCAGTTCTTC
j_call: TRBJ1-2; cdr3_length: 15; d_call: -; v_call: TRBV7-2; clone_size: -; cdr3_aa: CASSKSRGIPVGYTF; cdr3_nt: TGTGCCAGCAGCAAAAGCCGGGGGATCCCTGTTGGCTACACCTTC
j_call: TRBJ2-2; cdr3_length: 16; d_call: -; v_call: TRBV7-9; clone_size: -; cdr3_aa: CASSFPGQTSPGELFF; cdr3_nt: TGTGCCAGCAGCTTCCCTGGACAGACTTCTCCCGGGGAGCTGTTTTTT
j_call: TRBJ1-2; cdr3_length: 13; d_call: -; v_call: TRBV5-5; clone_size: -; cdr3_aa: CASSSGWDYGYTF; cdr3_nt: TGTGCCAGCAGCTCAGGGTGGGACTATGGCTACACCTTC
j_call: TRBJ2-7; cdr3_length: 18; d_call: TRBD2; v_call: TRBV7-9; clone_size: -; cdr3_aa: CASSLGTGSGRKPYEQYF; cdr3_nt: TGTGCCAGCAGCTTAGGGACTGGGAGCGGGAGAAAGCCCTACGAGCAGTACTTC
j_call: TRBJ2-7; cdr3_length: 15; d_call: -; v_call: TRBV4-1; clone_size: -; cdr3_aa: CASSHDIGAAYEQYF; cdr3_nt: TGCGCCAGCAGCCATGATATTGGGGCAGCTTACGAGCAGTACTTC
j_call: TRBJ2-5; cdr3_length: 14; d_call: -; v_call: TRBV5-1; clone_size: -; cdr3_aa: CASSSNRVWETQYF; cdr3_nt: TGCGCCAGCAGCTCCAACAGGGTCTGGGAGACCCAGTACTTC
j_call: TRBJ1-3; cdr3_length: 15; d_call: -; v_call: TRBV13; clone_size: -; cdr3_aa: CASSFHSSSGNTIYF; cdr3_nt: TGTGCCAGCAGCTTCCATTCGAGCTCTGGAAACACCATATATTTT
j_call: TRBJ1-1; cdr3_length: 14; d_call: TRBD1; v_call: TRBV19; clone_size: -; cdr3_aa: CASSPGTGNTEAFF; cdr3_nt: TGTGCCAGTAGTCCGGGGACAGGGAACACTGAAGCTTTCTTT
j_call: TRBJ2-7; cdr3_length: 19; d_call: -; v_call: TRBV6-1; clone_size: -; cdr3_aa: CASSEYHRVSPLSSYEQYF; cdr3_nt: TGTGCCAGCAGTGAATATCACAGGGTCTCTCCCTTAAGCTCCTACGAGCAGTACTTC
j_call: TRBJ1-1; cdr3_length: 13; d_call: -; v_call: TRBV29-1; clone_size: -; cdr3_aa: CSVNLVRNTEAFF; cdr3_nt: TGCAGCGTAAACCTCGTGCGGAACACTGAAGCTTTCTTT
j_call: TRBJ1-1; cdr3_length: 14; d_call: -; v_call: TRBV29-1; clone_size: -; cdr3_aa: CSAESLIENTEAFF; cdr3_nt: TGCAGCGCAGAGTCGCTGATCGAGAACACTGAAGCTTTCTTT
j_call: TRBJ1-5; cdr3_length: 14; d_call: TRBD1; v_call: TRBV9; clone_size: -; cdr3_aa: CASSVGQGGQPQHF; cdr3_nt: TGTGCCAGCAGCGTCGGACAGGGGGGACAGCCCCAGCATTTT
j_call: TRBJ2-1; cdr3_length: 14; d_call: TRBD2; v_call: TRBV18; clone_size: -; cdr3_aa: CASSGGSSYNEQFF; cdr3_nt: TGTGCCAGCTCGGGCGGGAGTTCGTACAATGAGCAGTTCTTC
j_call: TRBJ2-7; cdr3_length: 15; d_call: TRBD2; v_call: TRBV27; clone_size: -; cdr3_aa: CASSLTSGSMYEQYF; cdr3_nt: TGTGCCAGCAGTTTAACTAGCGGGAGTATGTACGAGCAGTACTTC
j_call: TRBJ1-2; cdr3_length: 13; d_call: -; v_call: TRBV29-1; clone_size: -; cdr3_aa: CSVAAGSNYGYTF; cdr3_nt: TGCAGCGTAGCGGCGGGGTCCAACTATGGCTACACCTTC
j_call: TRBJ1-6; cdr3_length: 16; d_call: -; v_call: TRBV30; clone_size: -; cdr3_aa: CAWSVGGPDGRSPLHF; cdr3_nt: TGTGCCTGGAGTGTAGGCGGGCCGGACGGAAGATCACCCCTCCACTTT
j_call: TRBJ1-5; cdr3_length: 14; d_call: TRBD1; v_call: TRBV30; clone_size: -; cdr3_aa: CAWTLTGGRTPQHF; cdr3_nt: TGTGCCTGGACCTTGACAGGGGGTCGGACGCCCCAGCATTTT
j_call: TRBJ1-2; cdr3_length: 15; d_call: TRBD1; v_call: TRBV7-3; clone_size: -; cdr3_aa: CASSLTGQKNYGYTF; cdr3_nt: TGTGCCAGCAGCTTAACGGGACAGAAAAACTATGGCTACACCTTC
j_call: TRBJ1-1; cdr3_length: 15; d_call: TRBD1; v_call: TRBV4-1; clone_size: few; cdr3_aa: CASRHVGGRNTEAFF; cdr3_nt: TGCGCCAGCAGACACGTAGGGGGCAGGAACACTGAAGCTTTCTTT
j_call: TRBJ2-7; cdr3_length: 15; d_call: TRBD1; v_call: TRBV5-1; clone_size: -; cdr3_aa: CASSITQGGSYEQYF; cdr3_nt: TGCGCCAGCAGCATCACACAGGGGGGATCCTACGAGCAGTACTTC
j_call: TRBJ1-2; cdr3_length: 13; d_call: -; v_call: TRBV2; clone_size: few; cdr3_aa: CASNGALNYGYTF; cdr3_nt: TGTGCCAGCAATGGAGCCCTTAACTATGGCTACACCTTC
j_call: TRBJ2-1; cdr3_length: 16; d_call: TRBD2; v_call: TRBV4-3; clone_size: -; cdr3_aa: CASSQDLSSGYNEQFF; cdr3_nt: TGCGCCAGCAGCCAAGATTTGTCTAGCGGCTACAATGAGCAGTTCTTC
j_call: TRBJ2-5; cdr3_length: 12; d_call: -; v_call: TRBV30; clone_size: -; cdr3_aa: CAWMSVVGAQYF; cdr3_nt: TGTGCCTGGATGAGCGTAGTAGGGGCCCAGTACTTC
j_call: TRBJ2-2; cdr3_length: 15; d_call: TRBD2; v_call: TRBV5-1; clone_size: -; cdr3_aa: CASSGGRKNTGELFF; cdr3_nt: TGCGCCAGCAGCGGCGGGAGGAAGAACACCGGGGAGCTGTTTTTT
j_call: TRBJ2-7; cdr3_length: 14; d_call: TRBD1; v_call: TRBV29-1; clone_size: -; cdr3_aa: CSVGGQGLAYEQYF; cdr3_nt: TGCAGCGTGGGAGGACAGGGTCTCGCCTACGAGCAGTACTTC
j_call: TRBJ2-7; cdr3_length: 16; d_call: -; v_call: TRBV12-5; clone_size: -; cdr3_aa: CASGFSPASELYEQYF; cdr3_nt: TGTGCTAGTGGTTTCTCCCCTGCTAGCGAGCTCTACGAGCAGTACTTC
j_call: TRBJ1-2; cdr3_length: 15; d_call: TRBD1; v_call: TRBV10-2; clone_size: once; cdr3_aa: CASSGPGQGDYGYTF; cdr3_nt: TGCGCCAGCAGTGGTCCGGGACAGGGAGACTATGGCTACACCTTC
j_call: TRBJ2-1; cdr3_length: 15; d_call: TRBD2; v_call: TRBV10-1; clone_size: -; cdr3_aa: CASSASGKSYNEQFF; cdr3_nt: TGCGCCAGCAGTGCTAGCGGGAAGAGCTACAATGAGCAGTTCTTC
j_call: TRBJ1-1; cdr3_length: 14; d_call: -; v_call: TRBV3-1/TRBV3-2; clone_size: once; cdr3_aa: CASSPLTENTEAFF; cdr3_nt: TGTGCCAGCAGCCCTTTGACAGAGAACACTGAAGCTTTCTTT
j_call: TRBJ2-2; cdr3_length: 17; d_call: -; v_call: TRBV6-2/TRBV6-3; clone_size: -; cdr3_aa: CASSTFSGKAATGELFF; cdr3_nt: TGTGCCAGCAGTACCTTCTCGGGGAAAGCCGCCACCGGGGAGCTGTTTTTT
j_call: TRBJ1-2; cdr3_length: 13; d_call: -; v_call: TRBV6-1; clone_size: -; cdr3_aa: CASSERGLYGYTF; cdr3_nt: TGTGCCAGCAGTGAACGGGGACTATATGGCTACACCTTC
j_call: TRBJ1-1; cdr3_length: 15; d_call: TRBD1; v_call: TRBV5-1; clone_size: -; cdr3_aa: CASSLIPGGLTEAFF; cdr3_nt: TGCGCCAGCAGCTTGATTCCAGGGGGCTTAACTGAAGCTTTCTTT
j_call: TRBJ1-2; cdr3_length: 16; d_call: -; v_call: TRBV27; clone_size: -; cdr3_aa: CASSSNPRVEEDGYTF; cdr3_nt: TGTGCCAGCAGTTCAAATCCCAGGGTAGAAGAAGATGGCTACACCTTC